A selection of T cell receptor beta chains follows, all from one sample in a study of blood T cell repertoires in COVID-19. Here immunoSEQ multiplex PCR was the method, and the copy in TCRdb shows in-frame clones only, minus some. The table records 350,000 to 450,000 clones, about 87% of them present only once. Source material: peripheral blood. These receptors originate from a human donor in a cohort sampled during active COVID-19. The CDR3 runs from the conserved cysteine through the conserved F or W. The D gene is left open where the match is weak.

v_gene,j_gene,d_gene,CDR3aa,CDR3nt
TRBV24-1,TRBJ2-5,TRBD2,CATSREGGRIETQYF,TGTGCCACCAGTAGAGAGGGCGGGAGGATAGAGACCCAGTACTTC
TRBV6-5,TRBJ1-5,TRBD1,CATRTGDQPQHF,TGTGCCACCCGGACAGGGGATCAGCCCCAGCATTTT
TRBV6-4,TRBJ1-3,.,CASSAGRFEGSGNTIYF,TGTGCCAGCAGTGCCGGCAGGTTCGAAGGCTCTGGAAACACCATATATTTT
TRBV5-8,TRBJ2-7,TRBD1,CASSPRTGASYEQYF,TGTGCCAGCAGCCCCCGGACAGGGGCCTCCTACGAGCAGTACTTC
TRBV4-1,TRBJ1-1,.,CASSQGGNTEAFF,TGCGCCAGCAGCCAGGGAGGGAACACTGAAGCTTTCTTT
TRBV10-3,TRBJ2-7,.,CAIRDTSRREQYF,TGTGCCATCAGGGATACTAGCCGCCGCGAGCAGTACTTC
TRBV9,TRBJ2-1,TRBD1,CASSARPGGGGGRVGFEQFF,TGTGCCAGCAGCGCCCGACCAGGGGGCGGTGGGGGGAGAGTGGGATTTGAGCAGTTCTTC
TRBV28,TRBJ2-5,TRBD1,CASSYRTGQETQYF,TGTGCCAGCAGTTATCGGACAGGGCAAGAGACCCAGTACTTC
TRBV4-2,TRBJ2-7,.,CASSQDRGSYEQYF,TGTGCCAGCAGCCAAGATAGGGGGTCCTACGAGCAGTACTTC
TRBV28,TRBJ1-2,TRBD1,CASSLGWTGVGYTF,TGTGCCAGCAGTTTAGGATGGACAGGGGTGGGCTACACCTTC